Here is one T cell receptor beta chain with its context. Unique molecular identifiers were incorporated during preparation of the TCRbeta library. MiXCR was run by TCRdb on the PCR reads, yielding one entry per CDR3 protein. The sample yields 300,000 or so distinct CDR3 sequences, 9.9% seen once. Per germline, CDR1 SGHDT and CDR2 YYEEEE. The CDR3 loop spans 15 amino acids. V dropped 4 bases and J dropped 3 bases, with 15 bases sitting between them. This entry comes from a study of T-cell reconstitution after alpha-beta-depleted transplantation in children. The TCR originated in a human donor who donated a stem cell graft to a child with SCID. Sequencing used PBMCs from the stem cell graft donor, obtained from the stem cell graft. This chain links TRBV5-6 with TRBJ2-3; D is perhaps TRBD1 (6 bases). The CDR3 loop reads CASSPWAGETDTQYF. In DNA form, the CDR3 reads TGTGCCAGCAGCCCCTGGGCAGGGGAGACAGATACGCAGTATTTT.